What follows are 26 T cell receptor beta chains derived from one specimen sequenced in a study of blood T cell repertoires in COVID-19. Method: immunoSEQ multiplex PCR; TCRdb's copy keeps in-frame clones and lacks some. This table has around 200,000 clones, around 80% appearing once. The specimen sequenced was peripheral blood. The source of these receptors is a woman older than 75 with active or convalescent COVID-19.

This clone was detected only a few times. The chain employs TRBV6-2 or TRBV6-3 and TRBJ2-1; D is perhaps TRBD1 (5 bases). V was cut by 0 bases and J by 3 bases, with 12 bases left in between. Germline CDR1 reads MNHEY; CDR2 reads SVGEGT. This CDR3 region has 16 residues. This CDR3 reads CASSYSGVTLYNEQFF. For the CDR3, the DNA is TGTGCCAGCAGTTACTCAGGGGTCACCCTCTACAATGAGCAGTTCTTC.

In this sample, this clone turned up a few times. The gene calls are TRBV5-5 and TRBJ1-6; D remains ambiguous. Germline V CDR1 and CDR2: SGHKS, YYEKEE (reference sequence). V dropped 2 bases and J dropped 9 bases, with 9 bases sitting between them. This CDR3 is built from 13 residues. CDR3 DNA: TGTGCCAGCAGCTTTGAGGGTAGTTCACCCCTCCACTTT. Encoded protein: CASSFEGSSPLHF.

The rearrangement uses TRBV27 and TRBJ1-1, with a possible D match to TRBD1 (6 bases). Germline V gives CDR1 MNHEY, CDR2 SMNVEV (reference sequence). V gave up 6 bases and J gave up 3 bases, with 17 bases separating them. This CDR3 has 15 amino acids. In DNA form, the CDR3 reads TGTGCCAGCAGCCCCTCCAGCACAGGGTACACTGAAGCTTTCTTT. It encodes CASSPSSTGYTEAFF.

The CDR3 protein is CASSYTRTGGHYGYTF. DNA for the CDR3: TGTGCCAGCAGCTACACAAGAACAGGGGGCCACTATGGCTACACCTTC. This sequence joins TRBV6-5 and TRBJ1-2; 9 nucleotides align to TRBD1. Per germline, CDR1 MNHEY and CDR2 SVGAGI. This CDR3 comprises 16 residues. Losses at the gene ends were 6 bases for V and 3 bases for J; bases not matched to a gene: 11.

This clone was detected only a few times. The chain couples TRBV10-3 to TRBJ1-1; TRBD1 might be the D (5 bases). CDR1 is ENHRY, CDR2 SYGVKD, per germline. V was cut by 7 bases and J by 1 base, with 22 bases left in between. The CDR3 sequence is 17 residues long. The CDR3 bases are TGTGCCATCACCATAAGGGGCTTAACGGAAGGGAACACTGAAGCTTTCTTT. Translation: CAITIRGLTEGNTEAFF.

In this sample, this clone turned up once. The gene calls are TRBV30 and TRBJ1-6; D is uncertain. Germline V lookup: CDR1 GTSNPN, CDR2 SVGIG (reference sequence). The V end lost 4 bases, the J end lost 6 bases, and 10 bases lay between the germline ends. The CDR3 consists of 13 residues. The CDR3 is CAWTPGPNSPLHF. In DNA form, the CDR3 reads TGTGCCTGGACCCCGGGTCCTAATTCACCCCTCCACTTT.

The CDR3 DNA reads TGCGCCAGCAGCCTGAGGACAGCCTACGAGCAGTACTTC. Its protein is CASSLRTAYEQYF. This rearrangement joins TRBV5-1 to TRBJ2-7; tentative D call: TRBD1 (6 bases). V shed 4 bases and J shed 2 bases, with 10 bases lying between them. The CDR3 runs 13 residues. CDR1 and CDR2 from the germline V gene are SGHRS and YFSETQ.

In its sample, this clone was seen once. The rearrangement uses TRBV5-3 and TRBJ1-2; no clear D. TRBV5-3 is an ORF, and what it does is uncertain. V shed 2 bases and J shed 1 base, with 9 bases lying between them. CDR3 length equals 14 residues. CDR3 DNA: TGTGCCAGAAGCTTTATCCCAGTTAACTATGGCTACACCTTC. This encodes CARSFIPVNYGYTF.

CDR3 coding DNA: TGTGCCAGCGGCGACAGCCGCCGGAACACTGAAGCTTTCTTT. It is translated as CASGDSRRNTEAFF. The rearrangement joins TRBV5-6 to TRBJ1-1; perhaps TRBD1 as D (5 bases). CDR3 length: 14 amino acids. V lost 7 bases to trimming and J lost 1 base, with 14 bases between them. Looked up from germline, CDR1 is SGHDT and CDR2 is YYEEEE. Full variable domain (outside the CDR3, taken from reference TRBV5-6 and TRBJ1-1): DAGVTQSPTHLIKTRGQQVTLRCSPKSGHDTVSWYQQALGQGPQFIFQYYEEEERQRGNFPDRFSGHQFPNYSSELNVNALLLGDSALYLCASGDSRRNTEAFFGQGTRLTVV.

The chain links TRBV27 to TRBJ1-2; possibly TRBD1 for D (5 bases). Germline assignment: CDR1 MNHEY and CDR2 SMNVEV (reference sequence). The CDR3 sequence is 14 residues long. Trimming left V 1 base short and J 3 bases short, with 9 bases between. The CDR3 region is CASSLFGGDYGYTF. The CDR3 region has the DNA TGTGCCAGCAGTTTATTTGGGGGGGACTATGGCTACACCTTC.

The chain employs TRBV7-9 and TRBJ1-2; D uncertain. Trimming stripped 1 base from V and 4 bases from J, with 7 bases between. Per germline, CDR1 SEHNR and CDR2 FQNEAQ (reference sequence). The CDR3 runs 13 residues. CDR3 nucleotides: TGTGCCAGCAGCTTAGGAGGTGTCTATGGCTACACCTTC. Its protein product is CASSLGGVYGYTF.

The chain employs TRBV21-1 and TRBJ1-1. TRBV21-1 is given as a pseudogene. The CDR3 runs to 9 residues. The CDR3 is CASSPELTF. The CDR3 DNA reads TGTGCCAGCAGTCCTGAACTAACCTTT.

CDR3 amino acids: CASSHTGGGNEQFF. The CDR3 DNA sequence: TGTGCCAGCAGCCACACGGGGGGAGGCAATGAGCAGTTCTTC. J is TRBJ2-1 and V is TRBV27; 7 bases are a match to TRBD2. Trimming took 6 bases from V and 6 from J; bases not matched to a gene: 8. This CDR3 has 14 amino acids. CDR1 and CDR2 (germline): MNHEY, SMNVEV (reference sequence).

The V and J genes are TRBV29-1 and TRBJ2-1; 16 nucleotides line up with TRBD2. The CDR3 sequence is 14 residues long. Germline loops: CDR1 SQVTM, CDR2 ANQGSEA. V trimming: 7 bases; J trimming: 9 bases; junction bases outside the gene matches: 6. The DNA for the CDR3 is TGCAGCGCGGGACTAGCGGGGGGGCCTGGTGAGCAGTTCTTC. Residues: CSAGLAGGPGEQFF.

A single count supports this clone. The chain joins TRBV5-6 to TRBJ2-1, with TRBD2 matching over 10 bases. V dropped 4 bases and J dropped 4; count of bases not matched to a gene: 11. The germline gives CDR1 SGHDT, CDR2 YYEEEE. This CDR3 has 17 residues. CDR3 sequence reads: CASSPRLSSGGYNEQFF. The CDR3 nucleotides are TGTGCCAGCAGCCCTCGGTTATCTAGCGGGGGTTACAATGAGCAGTTCTTC.

This chain uses TRBV19 with TRBJ2-1; 10 bases line up with TRBD1. This CDR3 has 15 residues. The V and J ends lost 10 bases and 8 bases, in that order; junction bases with no gene match: 14. Germline V CDR1 and CDR2: LNHDA, SQIVND (reference sequence). The CDR3 sequence is CATLHRDRGRDEQFF. In DNA, the CDR3 is TGTGCCACCTTGCACCGGGACAGGGGAAGGGATGAGCAGTTCTTC.

The chain carries TRBV3-1 (or the pseudogene TRBV3-2) and TRBJ1-2, with 9 nucleotides matching TRBD1. In germline, CDR1 is LGHDT, CDR2 YNNKEL (reference sequence). Unmatched junction bases numbered 10, after V lost 1 base and J lost 7 bases. CDR3 length: 16 residues. The CDR3 loop is CASSQGVRDRAGGYTF. The CDR3 coding sequence is TGTGCCAGCAGCCAAGGAGTCCGGGACAGGGCGGGTGGCTACACCTTC.

The chain uses TRBV6-2 or TRBV6-3 and TRBJ1-1; D gene uncertain. V was clipped by 2 bases and J by 0 bases, with 7 bases between them. The CDR3 is 14 amino acids. Germline CDR1 reads MNHEY; CDR2 reads SVGEGT. CDR3 amino acids: CASSYDSVNTEAFF. CDR3 nucleotides: TGTGCCAGCAGTTACGATTCGGTGAACACTGAAGCTTTCTTT.

The chain has TRBV6-4 and TRBJ1-2; D is possibly TRBD1 (5 bases). V was trimmed by 3 bases and J by 0 bases, leaving 14 bases between them. The CDR3 runs 16 residues. Germline CDR1 reads MRHNA; CDR2 reads SNTAGT. The CDR3 sequence: CASSEQVVGSNYGYTF. The CDR3 nucleotides are TGTGCCAGCAGTGAACAGGTGGTGGGCTCTAACTATGGCTACACCTTC.

The chain links TRBV6-1 to TRBJ1-3, with 7 bases matching TRBD1. The ends lost 0 bases at V and 9 bases at J; junction bases unmatched: 8. Germline V gives CDR1 MNHNS, CDR2 SASEGT. The CDR3 runs 15 residues. CDR3 sequence (DNA): TGTGCCAGCAGTGAAGCTAGGGGGCGCAGAGGCACCATATATTTT. Translated, it gives CASSEARGRRGTIYF.

This clone came up once. J is TRBJ1-2 and V is TRBV29-1; D unclear. The ends were cut back, 4 bases at V and 4 bases at J, with 10 bases in the middle. The germline V gene encodes CDR1 SQVTM and CDR2 ANQGSEA. The CDR3 has 12 amino acids. The CDR3 region is CSVVTAIYGYTF. The CDR3, as DNA: TGCAGCGTTGTAACAGCCATCTATGGCTACACCTTC.

This sequence joins TRBV2 and TRBJ2-5, with 7 nucleotides matching TRBD1. This CDR3 contains 16 residues. J gave up 9 bases and V 3 bases, and 16 bases lay outside the gene matches. Germline lookup yields CDR1 SNHLY and CDR2 FYNNEI. The DNA of the CDR3 is TGTGCCAGCAGTGATGCCCCGGGACAGCCAAAAACGGCCCAGTACTTC. It codes for CASSDAPGQPKTAQYF.

The chain recombines TRBV6-2 or TRBV6-3 with TRBJ2-3; perhaps TRBD2 as D (6 bases). CDR1 is MNHEY, CDR2 SVGEGT, per germline. Between the trimmed V and J ends, which lost 5 bases and 5 bases, there was a span of 20 bases. The CDR3 spans 16 residues. The CDR3 loop is CASSRRGGITVDTQYF. The CDR3 DNA reads TGTGCCAGCAGTCGGCGTGGGGGGATCACCGTAGATACGCAGTATTTT.

This chain joins TRBV5-4 and TRBJ1-5, with 8 nucleotides matching TRBD1. Germline CDR1 is SGHNT and CDR2 is YYREEE (reference sequence). CDR3 length equals 13 residues. The J segment lost 6 bases and the V segment lost 3 bases, leaving 2 bases of the junction unmatched. CDR3 protein: CASSSDRGQPQHF. The CDR3 nucleotides read TGTGCCAGCAGCTCAGACAGGGGTCAGCCCCAGCATTTT.

This chain uses TRBV3-1 (or the pseudogene TRBV3-2) with TRBJ2-5; TRBD2 matches at 9 bases. V trimming: 1 base; J trimming: 3 bases; junction bases outside the gene matches: 6. CDR3 length equals 16 residues. CDR1 is LGHDT, CDR2 YNNKEL, per germline (reference sequence). CDR3 DNA: TGTGCCAGCAGCCAAGTGTTGACTAGCGGTGAAGAGACCCAGTACTTC. Its translation is CASSQVLTSGEETQYF.

The chain has TRBV12-5 and TRBJ2-2; TRBD1 is a possible D gene (5 bases). Germline CDR1 LGHNT, CDR2 FRNRAP. V dropped 6 bases and J dropped 2 bases, with 7 bases sitting between them. The CDR3 is made up of 13 amino acids. In nucleotides, the CDR3 is TGTGCTAGTGGGCAGGGTAACACCGGGGAGCTGTTTTTT. Translation: CASGQGNTGELFF.